The clone carrying this T cell receptor beta chain was detected only a few times. Antigen unknown. Reverse transcribing all isolated RNA meant expressed TCRB transcripts were sequenced. The method was immunoSEQ multiplex PCR; TCRdb's version includes in-frame clones alone and lacks a portion of them. Of 150,000 to 160,000 clones listed, approximately 12% were seen once; the top ten hold roughly 1.9%. Cells sorted by CD45RO/CCR7/CD25/CD127/CD95/CD27 comprised CD4+ naive, central memory, regulatory and stem cell-like memory cells. Sorting produced populations that all topped 95% purity. These data belong to a study of beta chain features in type 1 diabetes. The wider study: Cell yields, gender and age were similar in healthy donors and patients. Points from the study as a whole: Patients showed naive, central memory and Treg TCRB repertoires that appeared more similar than those of healthy donors.

Trimming removed 4 bases at V and 4 bases at J, with 17 bases between. The CDR3 has 16 residues. The germline gives CDR1 MNHEY, CDR2 SVGAGI. This TCR derives from a man aged 18 to 30 in good health. The chain joins TRBV6-5 to TRBJ2-4; D is possibly TRBD1 (6 bases). Sequencing was performed on central memory CD4+ T cells from blood. As DNA, the CDR3 is TGTGCCAGCAGTTCTACCCAACAGGGATTGAAAAACATTCAGTACTTC. Its protein is CASSSTQQGLKNIQYF.